The T cell receptor (beta chain) under discussion was sequenced for a study of blood T cell repertoires in COVID-19. The CDR3 spans 15 residues. CDR1 is SGDLS, CDR2 YYNGEE, per germline. The V gene end was trimmed by 3 bases and the J gene end by 5 bases; junction bases not matched to a gene: 2. Assay used: immunoSEQ multiplex PCR; TCRdb lists only in-frame clones, some missing. The profile covers 180,000 or so clones, with 86% appearing a single time and 5% to 7% taken by the ten largest. Cohorts were based on clinical histories the participants reported. To note about this clone: This same CDR3 is encoded by further DNA sequences in the sample.

The chain joins TRBV9 to TRBJ2-5, with 15 bases that match TRBD2. The TCR originated in a man aged 35 to 55 with acute COVID-19. The sequenced material came from PBMCs or T cells enriched from blood (not recorded which). The CDR3 region is CASSAGTSGRETQYF. The DNA for the CDR3 is TGTGCCAGCAGCGCGGGGACTAGCGGGAGGGAGACCCAGTACTTC.